The 24 T cell receptor beta chains listed next were all sequenced from one sample in a study of T cells after yellow fever vaccination. TCRdb re-analysed the 5' RACE reads in MiXCR, keeping a single row per CDR3 protein. The table records 620,000 or so distinct CDR3 sequences, around an eighth of them present only once. The sequences come from PBMCs, collected on the day of the yellow fever booster vaccination. The source is a man between 25 and 39 years old who received the YFV17D yellow fever vaccine.

The rearrangement links TRBV19 to TRBJ2-5; TRBD1 might be the D (6 bases). V gave up 1 base and J gave up 0 bases, with 9 bases separating them. The CDR3 length is 15 residues. Per the germline V gene, CDR1 is LNHDA and CDR2 is SQIVND (reference sequence). CDR3 in DNA: TGTGCCAGTAGTATAGGACAGGAACACCAAGAGACCCAGTACTTC. It is translated as CASSIGQEHQETQYF.

The chain links TRBV3-1 to TRBJ2-4; TRBD2 matches at 12 bases. This CDR3 has 17 amino acids. With 2 bases clipped from V and 0 bases from J, the junction kept 2 bases outside the gene matches. The V gene's germline CDR1 is LGHDT and CDR2 YNNKEL (reference sequence). The CDR3 spells CASSQPGLAGAKNIQYF. Here the CDR3 DNA reads TGTGCCAGCAGCCAACCGGGACTAGCGGGAGCCAAAAACATTCAGTACTTC.

The genes are TRBV20-1 and TRBJ1-5; 10 bases match TRBD1. Germline loops: CDR1 DFQATT, CDR2 SNEGSKA (reference sequence). The CDR3 covers 14 residues. V lost 0 bases to trimming and J lost 6 bases; unmatched junction nucleotides: 2. The CDR3 loop is CSARDRDRGQPQHF. In DNA, the CDR3 is TGCAGTGCTAGAGATAGGGACAGGGGTCAGCCCCAGCATTTT.

The CDR3 nucleotides are TGTGCCACCAGCAGAGCAAGCGGAAGCTCCTACAATGAGCAGTTCTTC. Its protein is CATSRASGSSYNEQFF. The chain joins TRBV15 to TRBJ2-1; tentative D call: TRBD2 (5 bases). The CDR3 consists of 16 residues. In germline, CDR1 is LNHNV, CDR2 YYDKDF (reference sequence). V lost 1 base, J lost 0 bases, and 10 bases lay in between.

The chain carries TRBV6-2 or TRBV6-3 and TRBJ2-1; D is unresolved. The germline V gene encodes CDR1 MNHEY and CDR2 SVGEGT. Trimming shortened V by 0 bases and J by 2 bases, and 11 bases separated the two germline ends. The CDR3 contains 16 residues. Here the CDR3 DNA reads TGTGCCAGCAGTTACTCGGTAGCCCCTACCTACAATGAGCAGTTCTTC. Translated, it gives CASSYSVAPTYNEQFF.

This rearrangement joins TRBV7-2 to TRBJ2-6; D gene uncertain. Germline assignment: CDR1 SGHTA and CDR2 FQGNSA. Trimming shortened V by 2 bases and J by 4 bases, and 6 bases separated the two germline ends. This CDR3 comprises 14 residues. The chain's CDR3 is CASSLTGGANVLTF. The CDR3 DNA follows: TGTGCCAGCAGCTTAACGGGCGGGGCCAACGTCCTGACTTTC.

The chain employs TRBV5-6 and TRBJ2-2; 8 bases fit TRBD2. Germline V gene data show CDR1 as SGHDT and CDR2 as YYEEEE. This CDR3 comprises 13 residues. V was pared by 7 bases and J by 6 bases, with 5 bases of the junction left unmatched. In DNA form, the CDR3 reads TGTGCCAGCCGTCGAGCGGGAGCCGGGGAGCTGTTTTTT. Amino acid sequence: CASRRAGAGELFF. Full variable domain (outside the CDR3, taken from reference TRBV5-6 and TRBJ2-2): DAGVTQSPTHLIKTRGQQVTLRCSPKSGHDTVSWYQQALGQGPQFIFQYYEEEERQRGNFPDRFSGHQFPNYSSELNVNALLLGDSALYLCASRRAGAGELFFGEGSRLTVL.

V usage is TRBV6-1 and J usage is TRBJ2-7, with a weak D call TRBD1 (6 bases). This CDR3 comprises 14 residues. Germline lookup yields CDR1 MNHNS and CDR2 SASEGT. The V and J ends lost 4 bases and 2 bases respectively, with 12 bases between them. The CDR3 protein is CASSAGGKPYEQYF. The CDR3 DNA reads TGTGCCAGCAGTGCTGGGGGCAAACCCTACGAGCAGTACTTC.

This clonotype was recorded a few times. The gene calls are TRBV20-1 and TRBJ2-5, with 9 bases identical to TRBD1. The V gene end was trimmed by 3 bases and the J gene end by 5 bases; junction bases not matched to a gene: 7. This CDR3 is 14 amino acids long. CDR1 is DFQATT and CDR2 is SNEGSKA in the germline V gene (reference sequence). CDR3 amino acids: CSASIPGQGETQYF. CDR3 in DNA: TGCAGTGCTAGCATCCCGGGACAGGGTGAGACCCAGTACTTC.

This clonotype has just a few counts. The chain is built from TRBV29-1 and TRBJ2-2; D is possibly TRBD1 (5 bases). Trimming removed 5 bases from V and 0 bases from J, with 10 bases in between. There are 14 residues in the CDR3. Germline V CDR1 and CDR2: SQVTM, ANQGSEA. DNA of the CDR3: TGCAGCGTTTTCGACAGATCGAACACCGGGGAGCTGTTTTTT. It translates to CSVFDRSNTGELFF.

This clonotype was observed many times. This sequence joins TRBV27 and TRBJ2-6; D is possibly TRBD2 (7 bases). There are 18 residues in the CDR3. V lost 5 bases to trimming and J lost 9 bases, with 26 bases between them. Per germline, CDR1 MNHEY and CDR2 SMNVEV (reference sequence). The CDR3, as DNA: TGTGCCAGCAGTCCCCTGGGGGGGGCGCGGAGAATTGGCAACGTCCTGACTTTC. It codes for CASSPLGGARRIGNVLTF.

The J gene is TRBJ2-3, the V gene TRBV7-2; D ambiguous. Germline V gene sequence: CDR1 SGHTA, CDR2 FQGNSA. The CDR3 is 13 amino acids. V was cut by 5 bases and J by 2 bases, with 8 bases left in between. The chain's CDR3 is CASSASSTDTQYF. The CDR3 coding sequence is TGTGCCAGCAGCGCCTCTTCCACAGATACGCAGTATTTT.

The sample holds a few counts of this clonotype. The chain recombines TRBV7-2 with TRBJ2-5; 7 bases line up with TRBD2. The CDR3 extends over 15 amino acids. Trimming removed 1 base from V and 5 bases from J; junction bases left unmatched: 7. From germline, CDR1 is SGHTA and CDR2 FQGNSA. CDR3 sequence (DNA): TGTGCCAGCAGCTTAGATACTAGCGCCTGGGAGACCCAGTACTTC. Translating it yields CASSLDTSAWETQYF.

The rearrangement links TRBV14 to TRBJ2-5; unclear D gene. Germline loops: CDR1 SGHDN, CDR2 FVKESK. V shed 1 base and J shed 2 bases, with 11 bases lying between them. The CDR3 runs 15 residues. CDR3 region: CASSQGWFRQETQYF. The CDR3 DNA sequence: TGTGCCAGCAGCCAAGGATGGTTTCGTCAAGAGACCCAGTACTTC. The whole variable domain, filled in from reference TRBV14 and TRBJ2-5, reads EAGVTQFPSHSVIEKGQTVTLRCDPISGHDNLYWYRRVMGKEIKFLLHFVKESKQDESGMPNNRFLAERTGGTYSTLKVQPAELEDSGVYFCASSQGWFRQETQYFGPGTRLLVL.

A few counts support this clonotype. V usage is TRBV6-5 and J usage is TRBJ2-7, with TRBD2 matching over 8 bases. With 0 bases clipped from V and 6 bases from J, the junction kept 7 bases outside the gene matches. The CDR3 has 15 amino acids. CDR1 and CDR2 (germline): MNHEY, SVGAGI. CDR3 nucleotides: TGTGCCAGCAGTTACTCGAGGACGGGAGGGGTCGAGCAGTACTTC. Translated: CASSYSRTGGVEQYF.

This clonotype was detected only a few times. The CDR3 bases are TGTGCCAGCACCATTTCCATGGGGCTAGCGGGCAATGAGCAGTTCTTC. Protein: CASTISMGLAGNEQFF. The chain couples TRBV12-3 or TRBV12-4 to TRBJ2-1; 8 bases line up with TRBD2. Trimming took 7 bases from V and 6 from J; bases not matched to a gene: 14. This CDR3 has 16 residues.

V is TRBV20-1 and J is TRBJ2-5, with D possibly being TRBD1 (8 bases). Germline CDR1 reads DFQATT; CDR2 reads SNEGSKA (reference sequence). V was trimmed by 3 bases and J by 4 bases, leaving 12 bases between them. The CDR3 has 13 amino acids. The CDR3, as DNA: TGCAGTGCTAGGGGGGGGACAGGAGAGACCCAGTACTTC. Amino acids: CSARGGTGETQYF.

The sample holds many counts of this clonotype. The chain is built from TRBV5-6 and TRBJ2-1; the D is unclear. Trimming shortened V by 3 bases and J by 10 bases, and 11 bases separated the two germline ends. This CDR3 spans 12 amino acids. Germline CDR1 reads SGHDT; CDR2 reads YYEEEE. The chain's CDR3 is CASSSGMLEQFF. In nucleotides, the CDR3 is TGTGCCAGCAGCTCTGGGATGTTAGAGCAGTTCTTC.

The chain joins TRBV20-1 to TRBJ2-3, with D unresolved. Germline V gene lookup returns CDR1 DFQATT and CDR2 SNEGSKA (reference sequence). The CDR3 sequence is 12 residues long. The CDR3 nucleotides are TGCATTGTAACCGGAAACACAGATACGCAGTATTTT. Residues: CIVTGNTDTQYF.

The rearrangement joins TRBV11-2 to TRBJ1-6, with D hard to call. Germline CDR1 and CDR2: SGHAT and FQNNGV. V was cut by 2 bases and J by 10 bases, with 9 bases left in between. The CDR3 is 13 residues long. The CDR3 loop reads CASSLRDRSPLHF. The CDR3 bases are TGTGCCAGCAGCTTAAGGGATAGGTCACCCCTCCACTTT.

The chain is built from TRBV7-8 and TRBJ1-4, with D possibly TRBD1 on 6 matching bases. V was shortened by 1 base and J by 7 bases, with 7 bases between the two germline ends. Germline-derived CDR1 and CDR2 are SGHVS and FQNEAQ. The CDR3 extends over 13 amino acids. CDR3 coding DNA: TGTGCCAGCAGCTTAGGGGGGGCTGAAAAACTGTTTTTT. Amino acid sequence: CASSLGGAEKLFF.

This clonotype was counted between two and nine times. CDR3 in DNA: TGTGCCAGCAGTTACTCGGTGGGGCAGCAAGCCGCCTACGAGCAGTACTTC. Encoded protein: CASSYSVGQQAAYEQYF. This chain links TRBV6-2 or TRBV6-3 with TRBJ2-7, with a weak D call TRBD1 (5 bases). Trimming cost V 0 bases and J 2 bases, with 17 bases left between them. CDR1 is MNHEY, CDR2 SVGEGT, per germline. The CDR3 consists of 17 residues.

This clonotype was counted a few times. The V gene is TRBV7-2, the J gene TRBJ2-2, with 12 bases matching TRBD2. CDR1 is SGHTA, CDR2 FQGNSA, per germline. The junction had 11 bases not matched to a gene; V was cut back by 4 bases and J by 8 bases. CDR3 length equals 17 residues. CDR3 coding DNA: TGTGCCAGCAGCTCGTCCCAGGGACTAGCGGGCACGGGGGAGCTGTTTTTT. Translation gives CASSSSQGLAGTGELFF. The variable domain in full, completed from reference TRBV7-2 and TRBJ2-2, reads GAGVSQSPSNKVTEKGKDVELRCDPISGHTALYWYRQSLGQGLEFLIYFQGNSAPDKSGLPSDRFSAERTGGSVSTLTIQRTQQEDSAVYLCASSSSQGLAGTGELFFGEGSRLTVL.

The chain joins TRBV20-1 to TRBJ2-7, with 9 positions matching TRBD1. With V trimmed by 6 bases and J by 6 bases, 12 bases remained unmatched. Per the germline V gene, CDR1 is DFQATT and CDR2 is SNEGSKA (reference sequence). The CDR3 extends over 14 amino acids. The CDR3 reads CSARTGAGGSEQYF. DNA of the CDR3: TGCAGTGCAAGGACAGGGGCCGGAGGCTCCGAGCAGTACTTC.